This T cell receptor (beta chain) was identified during a study of shared clonotypes between healthy human individuals. TCRdb's copy holds only in-frame clones and misses some; the assay was immunoSEQ multiplex PCR. In the table there are about 2.1 million clones, about 92% of which are singletons. Naive CD8 cells lacked CD45RO, underwent positive selection for CCR7 and left out terminally differentiated effector memory CD45RA+ cells. The sequenced material came from naive CD8+ T cells from PBMCs. This receptor was obtained from a man aged 18 to 29 in good health. Some clones in this sample may be carry-over from other donors' samples.

CDR3 bases: TGTGCCACCAGTCAGAGGGGGGGCAGGCAGTTCTTC. Residues: CATSQRGGRQFF. V and J are TRBV15 and TRBJ2-1, with D perhaps matching TRBD2 (7 bases). V lost 6 bases and J lost 12, with 15 bases in between. The CDR3 sequence is 12 residues long. Germline V gene data show CDR1 as LNHNV and CDR2 as YYDKDF (reference sequence).